A single count supports the clone carrying this T cell receptor beta chain. The target antigen is unknown. The data stem from a study of T-cell reconstitution after alpha-beta-depleted transplantation in children. Study outcomes and limitations: A year post-transplant, T-cell counts and diversity derived mostly from newly produced T cells. Several hundred expanded graft clones reportedly gave rise to the alpha-beta T cells present about two months after transplant. Some patients showed high day-60 TCRbeta diversity, which derived from surviving recipient T cells and thymic progenitors.

This CDR3 spans 15 amino acids. Losses at the gene ends were 4 bases for V and 3 bases for J; bases not matched to a gene: 3. The germline gives CDR1 SEHNR, CDR2 FQNEAQ (reference sequence). A TCRbeta library incorporating unique molecular identifiers was prepared. TCRdb ran MiXCR on the PCR reads and lists one entry per CDR3 protein. The table lists 530,000 or so distinct CDR3 sequences, more than 20% of them singletons. This TCR was recovered from a boy under three years old with Wiskott-Aldrich syndrome, due to receive a stem cell transplant. The chain couples TRBV7-9 to TRBJ1-5, with 10 positions matching TRBD1. The material was PBMCs, obtained before TCRalphabeta/CD19-depleted stem cell transplant. CDR3 residues: CASSSGQGTNQPQHF. Here the CDR3 DNA reads TGTGCCAGCAGCTCGGGACAGGGGACCAATCAGCCCCAGCATTTT.